These T cell receptor beta chains were read from a single sample in a study of immune heterogeneity within non-small cell lung tumors. TCRdb analysed the multiplex PCR reads with MiXCR anew, one entry per CDR3 protein. The sample consists of 2,000 to 2,500 distinct CDR3 sequences, 51% of them appearing once. The sample comprised lung tumor tissue. The receptors were gathered from a man aged 50-59 years with non-small cell lung cancer. The CDR3 runs from the conserved cysteine through the conserved F or W. The order of the fields is D gene, clone size, V gene, J gene, CDR3 protein, CDR3 DNA. D genes are given only for firm matches. Clone size, where shown, is once, few, many, or a class for clones that have expanded.

d_call: .; clone_size: .; v_call: TRBV4-1; j_call: TRBJ2-1; cdr3_aa: CASSHPGSNEQFF; cdr3_nt: TGCGCCAGCAGCCACCCAGGTAGCAATGAGCAGTTCTTC
d_call: .; clone_size: medium-sized; v_call: TRBV6-1; j_call: TRBJ2-7; cdr3_aa: CASSRGVGEFVYEQYF; cdr3_nt: TGTGCCAGCAGCCGAGGTGTAGGGGAGTTCGTATACGAGCAGTACTTC
d_call: TRBD2; clone_size: large; v_call: TRBV5-1; j_call: TRBJ2-7; cdr3_aa: CASSSEGLAGISYEQYF; cdr3_nt: TGCGCCAGCAGCTCGGAGGGGCTAGCGGGAATCTCCTACGAGCAGTACTTC
d_call: .; clone_size: .; v_call: TRBV24-1; j_call: TRBJ2-5; cdr3_aa: CATSDVTGSSATQETQYF; cdr3_nt: TGTGCCACCAGTGATGTGACAGGCTCGTCGGCCACACAAGAGACCCAGTACTTC
d_call: TRBD2; clone_size: .; v_call: TRBV20-1; j_call: TRBJ2-3; cdr3_aa: CSARPLGTSGTYSTDTQYF; cdr3_nt: TGCAGTGCTAGACCCCTCGGGACTAGCGGGACGTATAGCACAGATACGCAGTATTTT
d_call: TRBD1; clone_size: .; v_call: TRBV24-1; j_call: TRBJ1-1; cdr3_aa: CATSDGDRGSYTEAFF; cdr3_nt: TGTGCCACCAGTGATGGGGACAGGGGCTCCTACACTGAAGCTTTCTTT
d_call: .; clone_size: few; v_call: TRBV19; j_call: TRBJ2-2; cdr3_aa: CASRTRTNTGELFF; cdr3_nt: TGTGCCAGTAGAACACGTACGAACACCGGGGAGCTGTTTTTT
d_call: TRBD2; clone_size: .; v_call: TRBV27; j_call: TRBJ2-7; cdr3_aa: CASSDLSGGLHEQYF; cdr3_nt: TGTGCCAGCAGTGACCTGTCGGGAGGGCTCCACGAGCAGTACTTC
d_call: .; clone_size: few; v_call: TRBV2; j_call: TRBJ2-7; cdr3_aa: CASLEGHEQYF; cdr3_nt: TGTGCCAGCCTGGAGGGTCACGAGCAGTACTTC
d_call: TRBD2; clone_size: .; v_call: TRBV19; j_call: TRBJ2-5; cdr3_aa: CASSKLAASRETQYF; cdr3_nt: TGTGCCAGTAGTAAGCTAGCGGCGAGCCGGGAGACCCAGTACTTC
d_call: .; clone_size: .; v_call: TRBV5-1; j_call: TRBJ1-5; cdr3_aa: CASSLTGLSNQPQHF; cdr3_nt: TGCGCCAGCAGCTTAACAGGGCTTAGCAATCAGCCCCAGCATTTT
d_call: .; clone_size: few; v_call: TRBV28; j_call: TRBJ2-3; cdr3_aa: CASSLLQGPDTQYF; cdr3_nt: TGTGCCAGCAGTTTACTACAGGGACCAGATACGCAGTATTTT
d_call: TRBD1; clone_size: few; v_call: TRBV28; j_call: TRBJ2-7; cdr3_aa: CASTRGQGYSSSYEQYF; cdr3_nt: TGTGCCAGCACGAGGGGACAGGGATACTCCAGCTCCTACGAGCAGTACTTC
d_call: TRBD1; clone_size: medium-sized; v_call: TRBV6-1; j_call: TRBJ2-7; cdr3_aa: CASSYTPGQTSSYEQYF; cdr3_nt: TGTGCCAGCAGTTACACGCCGGGACAGACTTCTTCCTACGAGCAGTACTTC
d_call: .; clone_size: .; v_call: TRBV19; j_call: TRBJ2-7; cdr3_aa: CASSIGGNQEQYF; cdr3_nt: TGTGCCAGTAGTATAGGGGGGAATCAGGAGCAGTACTTC
d_call: .; clone_size: .; v_call: TRBV28; j_call: TRBJ2-7; cdr3_aa: CASSRGRGTYEQYF; cdr3_nt: TGTGCCAGCAGTCGGGGGCGGGGGACCTACGAGCAGTACTTC
d_call: .; clone_size: once; v_call: TRBV20-1; j_call: TRBJ2-2; cdr3_aa: CSARDWASSNTGELFF; cdr3_nt: TGCAGTGCTAGAGATTGGGCCTCTTCGAACACCGGGGAGCTGTTTTTT
d_call: .; clone_size: medium-sized; v_call: TRBV11-2; j_call: TRBJ1-1; cdr3_aa: CASSLSGTEAFF; cdr3_nt: TGTGCCAGCAGCTTATCGGGGACTGAAGCTTTCTTT
d_call: .; clone_size: .; v_call: TRBV12-3/TRBV12-4; j_call: TRBJ2-3; cdr3_aa: CASSPGGFGTDTQYF; cdr3_nt: TGTGCCAGCAGTCCCGGAGGGTTTGGGACAGATACGCAGTATTTT
d_call: TRBD2; clone_size: .; v_call: TRBV10-3; j_call: TRBJ2-3; cdr3_aa: CAISLAGEDTDTQYF; cdr3_nt: TGTGCCATCAGTCTAGCGGGAGAGGACACAGATACGCAGTATTTT
d_call: TRBD1; clone_size: large; v_call: TRBV2; j_call: TRBJ1-2; cdr3_aa: CASSEAPGGYGGYTF; cdr3_nt: TGTGCCAGCAGTGAAGCGCCAGGGGGCTACGGAGGCTACACCTTC
d_call: .; clone_size: .; v_call: TRBV2; j_call: TRBJ1-5; cdr3_aa: CASRPRFSNQPQHF; cdr3_nt: TGTGCCAGCAGACCCCGGTTTAGCAATCAGCCCCAGCATTTT
d_call: .; clone_size: .; v_call: TRBV24-1; j_call: TRBJ2-2; cdr3_aa: CATSDFRTTLGGGTGELFF; cdr3_nt: TGTGCCACCAGTGATTTCCGGACTACACTCGGAGGAGGGACCGGGGAGCTGTTTTTT